This paragraph reports one TCR beta chain. Its antigen is not known. The entry originates in a study of T cell repertoires in cytomegalovirus infection. Study in general: It was the public TCR beta signatures that indicated both CMV infection and matching HLA type.

Overall study findings and caveats: People with CMV and the relevant HLA were identified by cumulative public TCR beta family frequency. Clonotypes of TCR beta that were HLA-C-restricted and CMV-specific dominated the ex vivo response.

MiXCR, applied by TCRdb to the reads, yields one record per CDR3 protein. The data show 35,000 to 55,000 distinct CDR3 sequences, 20% to 25% seen once. This CDR3 comprises 12 residues. Per the germline V gene, CDR1 is SGHRS and CDR2 is YFSETQ. V lost 6 bases and J lost 6, with 9 bases in between. The chain employs TRBV5-1 and TRBJ2-2; D remains ambiguous. Sequencing input: PBMCs, sequenced either directly or after in vitro stimulation (not recorded which). The source is a human donor in good health (CMV status not recorded). Some clones in this sample may be carry-over from other donors' samples. This CDR3 is CASKVGAGELFF. The CDR3 DNA is TGCGCCAGCAAGGTTGGAGCCGGGGAGCTGTTTTTT.